This TCR beta chain was sequenced during a study of human T cells and chemical hapten exposure. TCRdb reprocessed the RACE reads with MiXCR, giving one entry per CDR3 protein. The repertoire holds tens of thousands of distinct CDR3 sequences, 5.5% to 7.5% seen once, with under 2% in the top ten. Ten or more counts support this clonotype. This CDR3 spans 15 amino acids. Looked up from germline, CDR1 is MNHEY and CDR2 is SVGEGT. Trimming removed 2 bases from V and 0 bases from J, with 8 bases in between. As to time point: pre-sensitization, week 0. The sample's treatment: therapeutic diphenylcyclopropenone sensitization with weekly scalp DPC.

Specimen: whole blood, collected in connection with sensitization to the hapten diphenylcyclopropenone (DPC). The rearrangement joins TRBV6-2 or TRBV6-3 to TRBJ1-5; D gene uncertain. The clonotype comes from a woman aged 25 to 39 with alopecia areata. Some clones in this sample may be carry-over from other donors' samples. The DNA of the CDR3 is TGTGCCAGCAGTTACGGCAGAAATAGCAATCAGCCCCAGCATTTT. Its translation: CASSYGRNSNQPQHF.